This T cell receptor beta chain was identified in a study of radiotherapy plus CTLA-4 blockade in lung cancer. Study outcomes and limitations: How blood T cell clones changed early, along with interferon-beta, reportedly forecast response best.

The V end was cut by 3 bases, the J end by 0 bases, with 12 bases between. Germline CDR1 reads KGHSH; CDR2 reads LQKENI. CDR3 length: 16 residues. Repertoires were generated with immunoSEQ multiplex PCR, while TCRdb's copy carries only in-frame clones and drops some. Here the sample spans around 37,000 clones, roughly 70% being singletons. The study treated chemo-refractory metastatic non-small-cell lung cancer patients with focal radiation plus ipilimumab CTLA-4 blockade. About this clone: Its antigen remains unknown.

Material: peripheral blood, obtained from a patient treated with radiotherapy plus ipilimumab. The receptor was isolated from a human donor with non-small cell lung cancer that progressed on radiotherapy plus ipilimumab. The V and J genes are TRBV18 and TRBJ2-1; D is perhaps TRBD2 (5 bases). In DNA, the CDR3 is TGTGCCAGCTCACCGGCTAGCCACAGCTCCTACAATGAGCAGTTCTTC. Protein: CASSPASHSSYNEQFF.